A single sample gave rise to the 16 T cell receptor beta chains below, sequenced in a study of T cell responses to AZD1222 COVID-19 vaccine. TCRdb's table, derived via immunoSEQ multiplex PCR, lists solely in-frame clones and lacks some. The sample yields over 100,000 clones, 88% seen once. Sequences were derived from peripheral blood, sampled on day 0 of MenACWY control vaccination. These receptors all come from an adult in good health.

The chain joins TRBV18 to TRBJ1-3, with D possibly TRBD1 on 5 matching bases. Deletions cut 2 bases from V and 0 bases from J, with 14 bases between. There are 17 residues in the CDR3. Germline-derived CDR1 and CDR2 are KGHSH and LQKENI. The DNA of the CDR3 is TGTGCCAGCTCACCAGTACCTACAGGCAGCTCTGGAAACACCATATATTTT. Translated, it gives CASSPVPTGSSGNTIYF.

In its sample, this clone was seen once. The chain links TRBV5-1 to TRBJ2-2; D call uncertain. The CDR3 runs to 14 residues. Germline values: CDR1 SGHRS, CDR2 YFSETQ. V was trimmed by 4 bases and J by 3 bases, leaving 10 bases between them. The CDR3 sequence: CASSPPIHTGELFF. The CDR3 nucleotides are TGCGCCAGCAGCCCGCCGATCCACACCGGGGAGCTGTTTTTT.

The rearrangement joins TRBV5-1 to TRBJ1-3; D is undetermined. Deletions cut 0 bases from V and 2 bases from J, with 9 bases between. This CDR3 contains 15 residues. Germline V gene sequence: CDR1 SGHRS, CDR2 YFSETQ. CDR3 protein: CASSLARVPGNTIYF. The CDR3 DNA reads TGCGCCAGCAGCTTGGCCCGGGTCCCTGGAAACACCATATATTTT.

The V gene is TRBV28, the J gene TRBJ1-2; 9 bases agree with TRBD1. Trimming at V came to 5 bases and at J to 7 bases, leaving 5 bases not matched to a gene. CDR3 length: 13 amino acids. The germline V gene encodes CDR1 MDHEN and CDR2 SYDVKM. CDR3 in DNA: TGTGCCAGCAGTGGGCGACAGGGGGGTGGCTACACCTTC. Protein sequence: CASSGRQGGGYTF.

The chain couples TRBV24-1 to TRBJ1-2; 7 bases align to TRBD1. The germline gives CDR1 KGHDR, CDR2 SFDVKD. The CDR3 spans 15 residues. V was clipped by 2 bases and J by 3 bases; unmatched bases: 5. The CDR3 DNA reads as TGTGCCACCAGTGATTCCTATCAGGGGGACTATGGCTACACCTTC. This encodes CATSDSYQGDYGYTF.

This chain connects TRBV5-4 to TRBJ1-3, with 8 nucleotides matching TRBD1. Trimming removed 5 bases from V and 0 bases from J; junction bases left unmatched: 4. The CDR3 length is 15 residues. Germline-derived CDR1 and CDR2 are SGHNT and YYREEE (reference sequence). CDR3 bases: TGTGCCAGCAGAATTGGGACAGGCTCTGGAAACACCATATATTTT. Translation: CASRIGTGSGNTIYF.

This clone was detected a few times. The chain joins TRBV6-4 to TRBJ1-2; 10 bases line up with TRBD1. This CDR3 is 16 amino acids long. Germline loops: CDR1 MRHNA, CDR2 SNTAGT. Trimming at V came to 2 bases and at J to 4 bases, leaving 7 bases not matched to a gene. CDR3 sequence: CASSDGETGGFYGYTF. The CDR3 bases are TGTGCCAGCAGTGACGGAGAGACAGGGGGCTTCTATGGCTACACCTTC.

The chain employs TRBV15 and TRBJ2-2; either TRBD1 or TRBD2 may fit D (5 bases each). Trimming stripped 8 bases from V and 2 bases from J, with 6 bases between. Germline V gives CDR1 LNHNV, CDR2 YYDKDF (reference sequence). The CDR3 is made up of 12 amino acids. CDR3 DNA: TGTGCCACCGGGGGAAACACCGGGGAGCTGTTTTTT. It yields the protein CATGGNTGELFF.

Here the CDR3 reads CATSDLSGDEQYF. The CDR3, as DNA: TGTGCCACCAGTGATTTGAGTGGCGACGAGCAGTACTTC. The genes are TRBV24-1 and TRBJ2-7; D is ambiguous. Germline lookup yields CDR1 KGHDR and CDR2 SFDVKD. V lost 0 bases, J lost 5 bases, and 7 bases lay in between. The CDR3 spans 13 residues.

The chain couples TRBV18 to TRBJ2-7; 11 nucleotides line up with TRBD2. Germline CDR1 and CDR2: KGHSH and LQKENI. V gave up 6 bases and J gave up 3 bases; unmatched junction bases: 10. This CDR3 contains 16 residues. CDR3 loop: CASSQGGTSGGYEQYF. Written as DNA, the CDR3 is TGTGCCAGCTCCCAAGGGGGGACTAGCGGCGGCTACGAGCAGTACTTC.

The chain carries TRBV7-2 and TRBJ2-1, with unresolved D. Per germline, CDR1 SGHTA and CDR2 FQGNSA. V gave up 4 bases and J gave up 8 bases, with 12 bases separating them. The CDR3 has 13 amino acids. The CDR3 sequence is CASSWTLGDEQFF. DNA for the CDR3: TGTGCCAGCAGCTGGACCCTTGGCGATGAGCAGTTCTTC.

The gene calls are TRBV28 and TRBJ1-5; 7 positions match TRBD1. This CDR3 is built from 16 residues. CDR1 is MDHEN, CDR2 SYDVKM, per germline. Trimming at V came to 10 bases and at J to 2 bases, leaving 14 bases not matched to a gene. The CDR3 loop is CATRGRQGGGNQPQHF. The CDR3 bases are TGTGCCACCCGGGGTCGGCAGGGGGGAGGCAATCAGCCCCAGCATTTT.

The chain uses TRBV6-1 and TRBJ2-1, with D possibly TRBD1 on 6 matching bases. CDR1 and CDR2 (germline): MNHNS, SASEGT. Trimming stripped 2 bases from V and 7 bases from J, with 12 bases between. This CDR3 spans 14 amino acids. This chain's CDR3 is CASSESGTPNEQFF. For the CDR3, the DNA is TGTGCCAGCAGTGAATCCGGGACACCAAATGAGCAGTTCTTC.

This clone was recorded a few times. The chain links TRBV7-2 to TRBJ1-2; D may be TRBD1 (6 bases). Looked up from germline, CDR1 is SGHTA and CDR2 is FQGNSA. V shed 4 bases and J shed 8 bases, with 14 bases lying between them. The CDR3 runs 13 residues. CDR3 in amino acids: CASSSTGAQGYTF. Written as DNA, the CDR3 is TGTGCCAGCAGCTCGACAGGTGCCCAGGGCTACACCTTC.

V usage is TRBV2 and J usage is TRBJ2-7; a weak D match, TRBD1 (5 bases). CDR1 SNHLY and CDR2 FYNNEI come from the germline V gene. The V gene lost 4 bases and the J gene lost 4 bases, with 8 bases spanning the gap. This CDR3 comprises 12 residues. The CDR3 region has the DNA TGTGCCAGCAGTGCACAGGCTTACGAGCAGTACTTC. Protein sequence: CASSAQAYEQYF.

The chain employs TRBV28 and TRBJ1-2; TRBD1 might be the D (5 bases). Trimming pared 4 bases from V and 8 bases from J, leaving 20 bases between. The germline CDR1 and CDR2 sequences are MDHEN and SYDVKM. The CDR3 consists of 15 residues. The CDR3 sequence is CASSSGTADSKGYTF. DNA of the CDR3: TGTGCCAGCAGTTCTGGGACCGCCGATTCCAAGGGCTACACCTTC.